Reported below is one T cell receptor (beta chain). Antigen: not known. The CDR3 contains 15 residues. J gave up 2 bases and V 6 bases, and 7 bases lay outside the gene matches. Germline CDR1 reads MNHEY; CDR2 reads SVGAGI. This entry belongs to a study of T cell responses to AZD1222 COVID-19 vaccine. Study in general: Some second doses came at about 4 weeks and others at about 12 weeks; these were pooled. Points from the study as a whole: Baseline antibody screening turned up just five to seven seropositive AZD1222 recipients. Spike-specific TCR breadth and depth rose after two AZD1222 doses. Clonal diversity may have been underestimated in mostly white British donors.

The repertoire was sequenced with immunoSEQ multiplex PCR; TCRdb's copy has only in-frame clones and lacks some. The table lists about 150,000 clones, 90% of them singletons. This clonotype originated in an adult in good health. This material consisted of peripheral blood, taken on day 0 of AZD1222 vaccination. This chain connects TRBV6-5 to TRBJ1-5, with 7 bases aligning to TRBD1. The CDR3 is CASSDRVHGNQPQHF. The CDR3 nucleotides are TGTGCCAGCAGCGACAGGGTTCATGGCAATCAGCCCCAGCATTTT.